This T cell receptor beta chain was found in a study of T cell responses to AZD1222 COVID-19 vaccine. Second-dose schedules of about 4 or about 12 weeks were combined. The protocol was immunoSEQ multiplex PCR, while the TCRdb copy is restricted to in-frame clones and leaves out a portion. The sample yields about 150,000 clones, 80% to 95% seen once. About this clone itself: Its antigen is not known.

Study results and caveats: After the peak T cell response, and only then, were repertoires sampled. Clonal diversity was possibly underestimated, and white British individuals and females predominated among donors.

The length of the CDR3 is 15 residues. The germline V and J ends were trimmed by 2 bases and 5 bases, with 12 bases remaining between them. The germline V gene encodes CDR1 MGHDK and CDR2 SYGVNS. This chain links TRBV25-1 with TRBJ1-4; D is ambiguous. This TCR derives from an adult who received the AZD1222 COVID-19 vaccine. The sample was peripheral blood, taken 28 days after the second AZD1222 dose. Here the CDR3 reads CASSERAGPNEKLFF. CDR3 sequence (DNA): TGTGCCAGCAGTGAAAGGGCAGGCCCAAATGAAAAACTGTTTTTT.